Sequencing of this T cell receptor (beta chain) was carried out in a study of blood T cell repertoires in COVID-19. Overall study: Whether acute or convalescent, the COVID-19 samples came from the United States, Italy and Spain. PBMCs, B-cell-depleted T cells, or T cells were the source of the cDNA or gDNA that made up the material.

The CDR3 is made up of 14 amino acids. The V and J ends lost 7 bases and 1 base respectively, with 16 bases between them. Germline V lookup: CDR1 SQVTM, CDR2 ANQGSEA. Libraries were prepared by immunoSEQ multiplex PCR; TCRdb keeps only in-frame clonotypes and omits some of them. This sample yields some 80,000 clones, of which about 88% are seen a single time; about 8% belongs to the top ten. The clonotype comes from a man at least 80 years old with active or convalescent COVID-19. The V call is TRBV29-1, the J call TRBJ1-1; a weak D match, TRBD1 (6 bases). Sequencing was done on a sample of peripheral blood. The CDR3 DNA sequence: TGCAGCGCTCGAACGGGACACACGAACACTGAAGCTTTCTTT. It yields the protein CSARTGHTNTEAFF. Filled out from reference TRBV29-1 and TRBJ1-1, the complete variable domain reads SAVISQKPSRDICQRGTSLTIQCQVDSQVTMMFWYRQQPGQSLTLIATANQGSEATYESGFVIDKFPISRPNLTFSTLTVSNMSPEDSSIYLCSARTGHTNTEAFFGQGTRLTVV.